This TCR beta chain stems from a study of beta chain features in type 1 diabetes. Study-wide context: Patients and healthy donors were similar in age, gender and cell yields.

Study results and caveats: It was possible that PCR favored shorter templates, equally so in patients and controls. Compared to healthy donors, patients appeared to have naive, central memory and Treg TCRB repertoires that were more alike. Researchers report that Type 1 diabetes patients had moderately but significantly shorter TCRB CDR3s across all four CD4+ subsets.

Expressed TCRB transcripts were sequenced after all isolated RNA was converted to cDNA. Only in-frame clones appear in the TCRdb table, and some are missing; sequencing was by immunoSEQ multiplex PCR. The repertoire holds 95,000 to 150,000 clones, with about 17% as singletons. Points on this clone: Its antigen is unknown.

V shed 7 bases, J shed 4 bases, and the junction held 13 bases outside the gene matches. Germline V gene sequence: CDR1 SGHVS, CDR2 FQNEAQ. The CDR3 has 16 residues. The chain recombines TRBV7-8 with TRBJ2-1; TRBD1 matches at 7 bases. Material: central memory CD4+ T cells from blood. The receptor's source is a man aged 30 to 45 with type 1 diabetes. The CDR3 loop reads CASKIGGSNIYNEQFF. Here the CDR3 DNA reads TGTGCCAGCAAAATAGGGGGCTCGAATATTTACAATGAGCAGTTCTTC.